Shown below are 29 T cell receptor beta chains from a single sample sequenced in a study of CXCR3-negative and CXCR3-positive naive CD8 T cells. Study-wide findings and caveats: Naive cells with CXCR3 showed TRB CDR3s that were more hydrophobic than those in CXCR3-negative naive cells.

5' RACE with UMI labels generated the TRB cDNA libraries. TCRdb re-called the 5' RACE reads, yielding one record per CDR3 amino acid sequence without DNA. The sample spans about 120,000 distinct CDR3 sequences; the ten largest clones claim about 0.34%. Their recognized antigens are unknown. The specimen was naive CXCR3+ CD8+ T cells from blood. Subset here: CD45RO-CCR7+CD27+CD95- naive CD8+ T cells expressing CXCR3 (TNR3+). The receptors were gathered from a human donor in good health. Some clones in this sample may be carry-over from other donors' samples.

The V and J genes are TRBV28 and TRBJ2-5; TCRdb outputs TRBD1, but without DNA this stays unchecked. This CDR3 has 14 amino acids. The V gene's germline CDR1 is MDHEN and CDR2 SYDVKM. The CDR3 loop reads CASSRGGGGETQYF.

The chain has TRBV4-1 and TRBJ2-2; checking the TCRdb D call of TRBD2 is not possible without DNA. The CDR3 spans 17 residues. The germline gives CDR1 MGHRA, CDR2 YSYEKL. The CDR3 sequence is CASSQELAGDPPGELFF.

Here the CDR3 reads CSAREGRGNTIYF. This chain uses TRBV20-1 with TRBJ1-3. Germline V gives CDR1 DFQATT, CDR2 SNEGSKA (reference sequence). CDR3 size: 13 residues.

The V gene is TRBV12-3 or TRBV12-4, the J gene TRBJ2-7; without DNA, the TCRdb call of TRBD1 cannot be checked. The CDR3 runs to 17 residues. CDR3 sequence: CASSLSGGAGVNYEQYF.

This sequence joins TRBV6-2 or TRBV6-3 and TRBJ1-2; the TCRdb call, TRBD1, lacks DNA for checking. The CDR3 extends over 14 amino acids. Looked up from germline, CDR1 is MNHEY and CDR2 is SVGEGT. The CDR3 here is CASNSEAREDGYTF.

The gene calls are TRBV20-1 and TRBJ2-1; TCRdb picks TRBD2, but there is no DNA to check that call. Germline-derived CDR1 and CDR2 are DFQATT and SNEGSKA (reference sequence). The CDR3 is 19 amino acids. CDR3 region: CSARAYPGTSGRRNNEQFF.

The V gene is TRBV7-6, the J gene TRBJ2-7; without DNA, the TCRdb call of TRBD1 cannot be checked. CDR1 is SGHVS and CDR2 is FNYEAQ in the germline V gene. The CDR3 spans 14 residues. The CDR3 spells CASSLKDKRYEQYF.

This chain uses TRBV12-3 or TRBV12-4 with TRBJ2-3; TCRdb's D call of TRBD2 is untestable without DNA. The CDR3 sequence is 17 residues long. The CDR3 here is CASSYSTSGISTDTQYF.

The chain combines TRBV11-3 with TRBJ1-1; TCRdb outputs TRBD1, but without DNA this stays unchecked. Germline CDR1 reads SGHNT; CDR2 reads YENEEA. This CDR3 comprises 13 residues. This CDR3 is CASSSRGTTEAFF.

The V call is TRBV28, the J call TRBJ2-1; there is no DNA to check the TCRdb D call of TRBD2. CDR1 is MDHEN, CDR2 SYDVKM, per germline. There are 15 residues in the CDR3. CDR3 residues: CASKRLAGDWDEQFF.

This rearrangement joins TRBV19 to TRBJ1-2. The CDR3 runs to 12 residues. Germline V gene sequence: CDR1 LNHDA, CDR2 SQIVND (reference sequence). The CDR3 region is CASSDANYGYTF. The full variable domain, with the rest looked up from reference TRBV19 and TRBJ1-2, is DGGITQSPKYLFRKEGQNVTLSCEQNLNHDAMYWYRQDPGQGLRLIYYSQIVNDFQKGDIAEGYSVSREKKESFPLTVTSAQKNPTAFYLCASSDANYGYTFGSGTRLTVV.

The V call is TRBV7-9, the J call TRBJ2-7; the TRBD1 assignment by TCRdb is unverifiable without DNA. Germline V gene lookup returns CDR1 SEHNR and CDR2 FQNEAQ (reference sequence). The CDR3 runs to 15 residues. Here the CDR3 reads CASSLEAGADYEQYF.

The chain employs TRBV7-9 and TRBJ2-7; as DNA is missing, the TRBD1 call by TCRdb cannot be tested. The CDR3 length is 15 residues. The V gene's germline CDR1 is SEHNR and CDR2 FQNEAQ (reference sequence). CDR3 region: CASSPDRGRSYEQYF.

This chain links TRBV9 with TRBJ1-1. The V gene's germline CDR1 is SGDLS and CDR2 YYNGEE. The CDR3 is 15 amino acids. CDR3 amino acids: CASSPRSSLNTEAFF.

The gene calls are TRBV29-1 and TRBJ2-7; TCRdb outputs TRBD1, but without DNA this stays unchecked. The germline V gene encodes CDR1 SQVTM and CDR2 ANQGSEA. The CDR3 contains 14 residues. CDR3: CSVETGGVDYEQYF.

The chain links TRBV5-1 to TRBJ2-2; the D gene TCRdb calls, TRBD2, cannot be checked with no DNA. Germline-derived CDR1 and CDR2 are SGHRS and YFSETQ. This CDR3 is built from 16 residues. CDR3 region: CASSLKRMVDTGELFF.

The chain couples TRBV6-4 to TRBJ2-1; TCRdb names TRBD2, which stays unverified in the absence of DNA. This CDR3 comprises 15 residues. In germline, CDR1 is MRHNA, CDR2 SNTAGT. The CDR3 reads CASSDPSGGHNEQFF.

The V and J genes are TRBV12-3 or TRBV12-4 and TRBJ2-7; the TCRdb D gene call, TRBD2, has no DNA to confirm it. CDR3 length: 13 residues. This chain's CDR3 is CASRLAGGYEQYF.

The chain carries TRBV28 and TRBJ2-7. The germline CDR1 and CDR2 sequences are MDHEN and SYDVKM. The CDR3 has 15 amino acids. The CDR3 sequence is CASSFYGGTSYEQYF.

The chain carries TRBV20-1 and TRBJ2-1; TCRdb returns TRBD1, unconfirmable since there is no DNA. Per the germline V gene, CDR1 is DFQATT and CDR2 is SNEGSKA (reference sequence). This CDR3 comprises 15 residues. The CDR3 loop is CSARGLLSFNDEQFF.

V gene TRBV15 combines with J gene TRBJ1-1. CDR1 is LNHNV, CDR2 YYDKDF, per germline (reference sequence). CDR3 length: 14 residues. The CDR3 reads CATSRDLDDTEAFF.

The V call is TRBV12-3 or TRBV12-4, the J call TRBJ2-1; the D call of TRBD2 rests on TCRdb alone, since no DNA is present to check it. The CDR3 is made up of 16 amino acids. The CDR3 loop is CASSHSRQQDDNEQFF.

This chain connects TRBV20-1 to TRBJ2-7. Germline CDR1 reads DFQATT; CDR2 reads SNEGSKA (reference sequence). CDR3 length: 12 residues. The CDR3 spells CSARDISYEQYF.

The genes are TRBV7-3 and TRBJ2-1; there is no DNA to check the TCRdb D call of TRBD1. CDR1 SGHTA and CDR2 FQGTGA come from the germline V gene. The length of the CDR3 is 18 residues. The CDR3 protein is CASSSARGDRGSYNEQFF.

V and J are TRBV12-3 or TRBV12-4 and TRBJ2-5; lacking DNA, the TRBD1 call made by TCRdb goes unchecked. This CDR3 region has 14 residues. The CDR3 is CASSFAGGREIQYF.

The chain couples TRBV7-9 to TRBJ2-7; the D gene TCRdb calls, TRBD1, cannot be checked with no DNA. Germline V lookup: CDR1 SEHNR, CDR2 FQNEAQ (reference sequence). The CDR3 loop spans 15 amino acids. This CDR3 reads CASSLLQGMSYEQYF. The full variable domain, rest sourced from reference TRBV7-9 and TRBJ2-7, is DTGVSQNPRHKITKRGQNVTFRCDPISEHNRLYWYRQTLGQGPEFLTYFQNEAQLEKSRLLSDRFSAERPKGSFSTLEIQRTEQGDSAMYLCASSLLQGMSYEQYFGPGTRLTVT.

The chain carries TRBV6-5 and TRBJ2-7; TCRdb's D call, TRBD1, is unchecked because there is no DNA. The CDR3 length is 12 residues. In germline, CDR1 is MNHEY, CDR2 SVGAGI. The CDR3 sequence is CASSFTGGEQYF.

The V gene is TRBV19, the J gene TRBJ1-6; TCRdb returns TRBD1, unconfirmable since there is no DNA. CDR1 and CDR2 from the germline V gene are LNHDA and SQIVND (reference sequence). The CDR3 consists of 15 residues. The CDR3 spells CASPGTGSLNSPLHF.

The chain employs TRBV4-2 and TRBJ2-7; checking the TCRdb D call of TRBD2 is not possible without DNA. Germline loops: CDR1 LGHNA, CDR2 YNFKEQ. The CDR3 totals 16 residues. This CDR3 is CASSQVGISGTYEQYF.